This record concerns one T cell receptor beta chain sequence. CD45RO-negative CD8 cells positively selected for CCR7 made up the naive population, which excluded terminally differentiated effector memory CD45RA+ cells. The protocol was immunoSEQ multiplex PCR, while the TCRdb copy is restricted to in-frame clones and leaves out a portion. Among about 2.2 million clones, about 92% were seen once, and the ten largest hold roughly 1.7%. The data were taken from a study of shared clonotypes between healthy human individuals. This TCR was recovered from a man between 18 and 29 years old in good health. Some clones in this sample may be carry-over from other donors' samples. Sequences were obtained from naive CD8+ T cells from PBMCs.

As DNA, the CDR3 is TGTGCCAGCTCCCCCCGGGGCCAAAGCTCCTACGAGCAGTACTTC. Its protein is CASSPRGQSSYEQYF. This chain joins TRBV11-2 and TRBJ2-7; D tentatively reads TRBD1 or TRBD2 (5 bases each). Trimming cost V 8 bases and J 0 bases, with 17 bases left between them. The CDR3 has 15 amino acids. CDR1 and CDR2 (germline): SGHAT, FQNNGV.